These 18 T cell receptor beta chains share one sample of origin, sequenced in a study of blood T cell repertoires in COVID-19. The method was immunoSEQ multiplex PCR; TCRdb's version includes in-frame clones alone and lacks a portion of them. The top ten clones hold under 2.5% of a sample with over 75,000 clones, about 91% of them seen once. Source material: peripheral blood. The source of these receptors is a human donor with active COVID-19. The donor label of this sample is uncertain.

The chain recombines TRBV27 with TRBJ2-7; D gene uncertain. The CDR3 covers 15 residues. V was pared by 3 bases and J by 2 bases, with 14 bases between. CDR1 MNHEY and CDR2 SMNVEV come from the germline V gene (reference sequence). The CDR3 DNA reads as TGTGCCAGCAGTTTTCTCGAACAGTTTACCTACGAGCAGTACTTC. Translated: CASSFLEQFTYEQYF.

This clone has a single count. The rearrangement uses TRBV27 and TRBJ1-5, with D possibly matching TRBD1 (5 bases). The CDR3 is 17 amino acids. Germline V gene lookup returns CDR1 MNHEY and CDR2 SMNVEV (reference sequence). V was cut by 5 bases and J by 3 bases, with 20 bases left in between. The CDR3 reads CASSPLGGGGPNQPQHF. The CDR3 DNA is TGTGCCAGCAGTCCCCTCGGGGGGGGAGGACCCAATCAGCCCCAGCATTTT.

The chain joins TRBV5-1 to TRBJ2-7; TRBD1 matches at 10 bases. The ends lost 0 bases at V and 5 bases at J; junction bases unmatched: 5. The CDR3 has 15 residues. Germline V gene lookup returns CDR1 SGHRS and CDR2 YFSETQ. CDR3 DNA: TGCGCCAGCAGCTTGGTTAGGGACAGGGGAAACGAGCAGTACTTC. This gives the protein CASSLVRDRGNEQYF.

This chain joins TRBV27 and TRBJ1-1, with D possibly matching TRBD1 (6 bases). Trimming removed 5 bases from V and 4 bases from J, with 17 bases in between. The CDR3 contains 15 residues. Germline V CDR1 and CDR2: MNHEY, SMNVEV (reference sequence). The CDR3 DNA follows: TGTGCCAGCAGTAAATACGAGGGGGGGGGCACTGAAGCTTTCTTT. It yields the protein CASSKYEGGGTEAFF.

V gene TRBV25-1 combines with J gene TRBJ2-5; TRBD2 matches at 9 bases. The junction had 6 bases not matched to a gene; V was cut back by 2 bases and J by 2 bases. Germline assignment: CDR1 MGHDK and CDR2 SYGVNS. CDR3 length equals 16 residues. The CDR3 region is CASSEPKRGAQETQYF. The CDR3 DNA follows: TGTGCCAGCAGTGAACCCAAGCGGGGGGCGCAAGAGACCCAGTACTTC.

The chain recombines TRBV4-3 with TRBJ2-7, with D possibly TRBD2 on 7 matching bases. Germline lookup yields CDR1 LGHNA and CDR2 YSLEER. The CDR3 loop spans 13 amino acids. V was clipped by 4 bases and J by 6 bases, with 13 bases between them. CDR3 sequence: CASSPDRGGEQYF. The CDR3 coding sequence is TGCGCCAGCAGCCCTGATAGGGGGGGCGAGCAGTACTTC.

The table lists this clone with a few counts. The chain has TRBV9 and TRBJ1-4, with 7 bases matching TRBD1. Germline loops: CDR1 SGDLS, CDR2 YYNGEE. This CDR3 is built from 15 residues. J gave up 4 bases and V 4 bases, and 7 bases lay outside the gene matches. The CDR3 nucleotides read TGTGCCAGCAGCCCCGGGACAGCTGATAATGAAAAACTGTTTTTT. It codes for CASSPGTADNEKLFF. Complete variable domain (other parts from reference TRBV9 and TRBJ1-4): DSGVTQTPKHLITATGQRVTLRCSPRSGDLSVYWYQQSLDQGLQFLIQYYNGEERAKGNILERFSAQQFPDLHSELNLSSLELGDSALYFCASSPGTADNEKLFFGSGTQLSVL.

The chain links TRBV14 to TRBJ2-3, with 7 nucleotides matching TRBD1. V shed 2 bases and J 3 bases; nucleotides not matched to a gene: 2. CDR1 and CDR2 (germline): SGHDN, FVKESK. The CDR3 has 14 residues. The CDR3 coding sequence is TGTGCCAGCAGCCAAATACAGGGGACAGATACGCAGTATTTT. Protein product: CASSQIQGTDTQYF.

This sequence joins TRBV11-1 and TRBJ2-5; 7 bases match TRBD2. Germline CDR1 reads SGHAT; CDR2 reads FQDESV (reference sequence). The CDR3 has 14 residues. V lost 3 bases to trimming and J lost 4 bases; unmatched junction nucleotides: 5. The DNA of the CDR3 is TGTGCCAGCAGCTTTGGCGGGAGCGCAGAGACCCAGTACTTC. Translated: CASSFGGSAETQYF. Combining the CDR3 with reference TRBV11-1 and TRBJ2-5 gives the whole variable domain EAEVAQSPRYKITEKSQAVAFWCDPISGHATLYWYRQILGQGPELLVQFQDESVVDDSQLPKDRFSAERLKGVDSTLKIQPAELGDSAMYLCASSFGGSAETQYFGPGTRLLVL.

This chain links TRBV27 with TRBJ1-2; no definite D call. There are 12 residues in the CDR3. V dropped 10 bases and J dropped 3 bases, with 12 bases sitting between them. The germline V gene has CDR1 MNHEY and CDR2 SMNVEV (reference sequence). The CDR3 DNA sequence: TGTGCCACCCGACAATGGGACTATGGCTACACCTTC. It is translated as CATRQWDYGYTF.

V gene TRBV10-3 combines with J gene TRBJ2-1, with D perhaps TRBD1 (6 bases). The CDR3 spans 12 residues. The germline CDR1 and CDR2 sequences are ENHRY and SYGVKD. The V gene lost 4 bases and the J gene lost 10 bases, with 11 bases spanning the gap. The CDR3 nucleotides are TGTGCCATCAGTGTTCAGGGGAACGAGCAGTTCTTC. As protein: CAISVQGNEQFF.

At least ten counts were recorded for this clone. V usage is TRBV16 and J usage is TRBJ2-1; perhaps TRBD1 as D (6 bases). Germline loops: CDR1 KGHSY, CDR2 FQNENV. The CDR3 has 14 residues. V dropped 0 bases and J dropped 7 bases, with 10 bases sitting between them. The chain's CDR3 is CASSQSNRANEQFF. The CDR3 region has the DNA TGTGCCAGCAGCCAATCTAACAGGGCAAATGAGCAGTTCTTC.

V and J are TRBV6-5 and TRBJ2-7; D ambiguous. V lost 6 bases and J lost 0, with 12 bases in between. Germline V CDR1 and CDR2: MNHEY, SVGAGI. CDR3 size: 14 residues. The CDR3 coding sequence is TGTGCCAGCAGCCTTGATCAGAACTCCTACGAGCAGTACTTC. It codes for CASSLDQNSYEQYF.

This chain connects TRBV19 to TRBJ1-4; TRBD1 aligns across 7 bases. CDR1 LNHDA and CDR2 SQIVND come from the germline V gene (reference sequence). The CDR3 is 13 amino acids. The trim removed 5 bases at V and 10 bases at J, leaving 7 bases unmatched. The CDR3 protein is CASSPLRGTKLFF. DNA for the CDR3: TGTGCCAGTAGTCCACTCAGGGGGACAAAACTGTTTTTT. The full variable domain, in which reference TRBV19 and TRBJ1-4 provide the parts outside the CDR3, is DGGITQSPKYLFRKEGQNVTLSCEQNLNHDAMYWYRQDPGQGLRLIYYSQIVNDFQKGDIAEGYSVSREKKESFPLTVTSAQKNPTAFYLCASSPLRGTKLFFGSGTQLSVL.

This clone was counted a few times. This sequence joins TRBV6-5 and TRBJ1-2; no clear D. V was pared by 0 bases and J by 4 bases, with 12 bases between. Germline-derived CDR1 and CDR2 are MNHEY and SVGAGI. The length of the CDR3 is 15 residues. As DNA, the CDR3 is TGTGCCAGCAGTTACTCGACGGTAGAGGGCTATGGCTACACCTTC. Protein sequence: CASSYSTVEGYGYTF.

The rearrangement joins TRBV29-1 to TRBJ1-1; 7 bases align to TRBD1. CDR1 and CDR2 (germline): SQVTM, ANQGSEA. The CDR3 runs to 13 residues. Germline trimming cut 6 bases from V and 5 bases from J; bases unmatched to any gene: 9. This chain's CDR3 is CSVPGTVRTEAFF. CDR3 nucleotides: TGCAGCGTCCCCGGGACAGTAAGAACTGAAGCTTTCTTT.

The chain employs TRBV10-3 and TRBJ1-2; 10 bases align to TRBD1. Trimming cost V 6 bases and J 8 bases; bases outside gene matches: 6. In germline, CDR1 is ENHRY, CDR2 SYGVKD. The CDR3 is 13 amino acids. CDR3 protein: CAIRGDRGDGYTF. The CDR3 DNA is TGTGCCATCAGAGGGGACAGGGGAGACGGCTACACCTTC.

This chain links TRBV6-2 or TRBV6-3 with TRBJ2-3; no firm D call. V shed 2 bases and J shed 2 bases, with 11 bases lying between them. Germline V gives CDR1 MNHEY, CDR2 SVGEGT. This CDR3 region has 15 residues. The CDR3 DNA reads TGTGCCAGCAGTTACGAGGCAGTTCTCACAGATACGCAGTATTTT. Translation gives CASSYEAVLTDTQYF.